This T cell receptor (beta chain) was observed in a study of blood T cell repertoires in COVID-19. Deletions cut 6 bases from V and 4 bases from J, with 15 bases between. The CDR3 runs to 14 residues. CDR1 is MNHEY, CDR2 SVGAGI, per germline. Generated by immunoSEQ multiplex PCR, the TCRdb table keeps only in-frame clones and is missing some. The sample has under 85,000 clones, 75% to 90% seen once; the top ten hold more than 11%. This TCR was recovered from a man in his 70s with active or convalescent COVID-19. Source material: peripheral blood. V gene TRBV6-5 combines with J gene TRBJ1-2, with D uncertain. In DNA form, the CDR3 reads TGTGCCAGCAGAACCAACCTCGGGATCTATGGCTACACCTTC. Its protein is CASRTNLGIYGYTF.